A single sample gave rise to the 2 T cell receptor beta chains below, sequenced in a study of blood T cell repertoires in COVID-19. TCRdb's copy holds only in-frame clones and misses some; the assay was immunoSEQ multiplex PCR. The sample records over 120,000 clones, more than 75% being singletons. The material sequenced was peripheral blood. The origin of the receptors is a man between 50 and 59 years old who had recovered from COVID-19.

V gene TRBV11-3 combines with J gene TRBJ2-2; D is undetermined. CDR3 size: 12 residues. The V end lost 6 bases, the J end lost 2 bases, and 4 bases lay between the germline ends. Germline-derived CDR1 and CDR2 are SGHNT and YENEEA. The DNA of the CDR3 is TGTGCCAGCAGACTCAACACCGGGGAGCTGTTTTTT. Protein sequence: CASRLNTGELFF.

The chain is built from TRBV5-6 and TRBJ2-3; D may be TRBD2 (5 bases). The germline V and J ends were trimmed by 4 bases and 3 bases, with 6 bases remaining between them. Germline CDR1 and CDR2: SGHDT and YYEEEE. The CDR3 has 12 residues. CDR3 sequence: CASSRGTDTQYF. As DNA, the CDR3 is TGTGCCAGCAGCCGCGGGACAGATACGCAGTATTTT.